Listed here are 14 T cell receptor beta chains from one sample, sequenced in a study of shared clonotypes between healthy human individuals. Libraries were prepared by immunoSEQ multiplex PCR; TCRdb keeps only in-frame clonotypes and omits some of them. This table has some 2.3 million clones, more than 85% appearing once. Sequencing input: naive CD4+ T cells from PBMCs. Specified subset: CD45RA+ positively selected. Every receptor here comes from a man aged 18 to 30 in good health. Some clones in this sample may be carry-over from other donors' samples.

This chain joins TRBV9 and TRBJ1-5; D may be TRBD1 (6 bases). Per germline, CDR1 SGDLS and CDR2 YYNGEE. The V gene lost 2 bases and the J gene lost 6 bases, with 15 bases spanning the gap. CDR3 size: 15 residues. The CDR3 DNA sequence: TGTGCCAGCAGCGTGACCCAGGGGCCGGGTCAGCCCCAGCATTTT. It is translated as CASSVTQGPGQPQHF.

Only one count was recorded for this clone. This same CDR3 is encoded by further DNA sequences in the sample. The chain recombines TRBV18 with TRBJ2-7; D is possibly TRBD1 (5 bases). The germline V gene has CDR1 KGHSH and CDR2 LQKENI. V was shortened by 1 base and J by 2 bases, with 9 bases between the two germline ends. The CDR3 sequence is 14 residues long. The CDR3 nucleotides read TGTGCCAGCTCACCACAAGGGGCAACCTACGAGCAGTACTTC. This gives the protein CASSPQGATYEQYF.

The chain has TRBV5-4 and TRBJ2-1, with 8 positions matching TRBD2. V was pared by 4 bases and J by 8 bases, with 17 bases of the junction left unmatched. CDR1 and CDR2 (germline): SGHNT, YYREEE (reference sequence). The CDR3 totals 17 residues. The CDR3 protein is CASSRPSGRSSLDEQFF. The CDR3 DNA follows: TGTGCCAGCAGCCGTCCTAGCGGGCGGAGCAGCTTGGATGAGCAGTTCTTC. Using reference TRBV5-4 and TRBJ2-1 for the parts outside the CDR3, the full variable domain is ETGVTQSPTHLIKTRGQQVTLRCSSQSGHNTVSWYQQALGQGPQFIFQYYREEENGRGNFPPRFSGLQFPNYSSELNVNALELDDSALYLCASSRPSGRSSLDEQFFGPGTRLTVL.

CDR3 residues: CASSGTTTGELFF. In DNA form, the CDR3 reads TGTGCCAGCAGTGGGACTACCACCGGGGAGCTGTTTTTT. J is TRBJ2-2 and V is TRBV25-1, with D perhaps matching TRBD2 (6 bases). The V gene lost 4 bases and the J gene lost 4 bases, with 7 bases spanning the gap. The CDR3 totals 13 residues. Germline V gene lookup returns CDR1 MGHDK and CDR2 SYGVNS.

J is TRBJ1-4 and V is TRBV28; D unclear. The V end was cut by 5 bases, the J end by 4 bases, with 23 bases between. The CDR3 extends over 18 amino acids. Germline V gives CDR1 MDHEN, CDR2 SYDVKM. The CDR3 protein is CASSPGPPKAPRNEKLFF. The CDR3 DNA is TGTGCCAGCAGTCCCGGGCCCCCAAAAGCCCCACGTAATGAAAAACTGTTTTTT.

V usage is TRBV28 and J usage is TRBJ1-5, with D perhaps TRBD1 (6 bases). This CDR3 has 14 residues. CDR1 and CDR2 from the germline V gene are MDHEN and SYDVKM. The V and J ends lost 2 bases and 7 bases respectively, with 12 bases between them. CDR3 DNA sequence: TGTGCCAGCAGTTTACCTCAACAGGGCCAGCCCCAGCATTTT. Its protein product is CASSLPQQGQPQHF. The whole variable domain, remainder taken from reference TRBV28 and TRBJ1-5, is DVKVTQSSRYLVKRTGEKVFLECVQDMDHENMFWYRQDPGLGLRLIYFSYDVKMKEKGDIPEGYSVSREKKERFSLILESASTNQTSMYLCASSLPQQGQPQHFGDGTRLSIL.

CDR3 region: CASSLFSWGTVNYGYTF. CDR3 bases: TGTGCCAGCTCACTCTTCTCCTGGGGGACAGTCAACTATGGCTACACCTTC. The rearrangement joins TRBV18 to TRBJ1-2; 7 bases map to TRBD1. Germline V gene lookup returns CDR1 KGHSH and CDR2 LQKENI. V dropped 4 bases and J dropped 2; count of bases not matched to a gene: 13. The CDR3 has 17 residues.

The rearrangement uses TRBV28 and TRBJ2-3; tentatively, D is TRBD1 or TRBD2 (6 bases each). The length of the CDR3 is 18 residues. V was cut by 4 bases and J by 1 base, with 21 bases left in between. Germline assignment: CDR1 MDHEN and CDR2 SYDVKM. The CDR3 sequence: CASSYGATGAHGTDTQYF. The CDR3 coding sequence is TGTGCCAGCAGTTATGGGGCAACGGGGGCCCACGGCACAGATACGCAGTATTTT. Full variable domain (missing parts from reference TRBV28 and TRBJ2-3): DVKVTQSSRYLVKRTGEKVFLECVQDMDHENMFWYRQDPGLGLRLIYFSYDVKMKEKGDIPEGYSVSREKKERFSLILESASTNQTSMYLCASSYGATGAHGTDTQYFGPGTRLTVL.

V gene TRBV9 combines with J gene TRBJ1-2; D is unclear. Germline values: CDR1 SGDLS, CDR2 YYNGEE. V was shortened by 4 bases and J by 10 bases, with 14 bases between the two germline ends. The CDR3 runs 12 residues. The DNA of the CDR3 is TGTGCCAGCAGCTCCCAACGGGGTAACTACACCTTC. Residues: CASSSQRGNYTF.

The chain has TRBV28 and TRBJ2-2; D uncertain. Germline V CDR1 and CDR2: MDHEN, SYDVKM. This CDR3 is built from 13 residues. Trimming removed 6 bases at V and 4 bases at J, with 9 bases between. CDR3 nucleotides: TGTGCCAGCAGCGGACCACTCACCGGGGAGCTGTTTTTT. Translation gives CASSGPLTGELFF.

This rearrangement joins TRBV4-1 to TRBJ2-1; 8 nucleotides match TRBD2. V was pared by 1 base and J by 10 bases, with 3 bases of the junction left unmatched. Germline loops: CDR1 MGHRA, CDR2 YSYEKL. The CDR3 has 13 amino acids. Written as DNA, the CDR3 is TGCGCCAGCAGCCAAGCGGGCGGGGGGGAGCAGTTCTTC. Translated: CASSQAGGGEQFF.

The chain has TRBV10-3 and TRBJ2-1; D is unclear. V lost 2 bases and J 0 bases, leaving 5 bases between the germline ends. Germline CDR1 reads ENHRY; CDR2 reads SYGVKD. CDR3 size: 14 residues. The CDR3 here is CAISEMSSYNEQFF. Here the CDR3 DNA reads TGTGCCATCAGTGAGATGAGCTCCTACAATGAGCAGTTCTTC.

V usage is TRBV25-1 and J usage is TRBJ1-2; D is uncertain. CDR1 and CDR2 from the germline V gene are MGHDK and SYGVNS. The CDR3 is 14 amino acids. Trimming cost V 2 bases and J 4 bases, with 11 bases left between them. In nucleotides, the CDR3 is TGTGCCAGCAGTGAAGGCGGGCTTCCCTATGGCTACACCTTC. Residues: CASSEGGLPYGYTF.

The chain recombines TRBV18 with TRBJ2-4; 7 nucleotides match TRBD1. The CDR3 is 17 residues long. V shed 2 bases, J shed 0 bases, and the junction held 7 bases outside the gene matches. Per the germline V gene, CDR1 is KGHSH and CDR2 is LQKENI. The CDR3 DNA sequence: TGTGCCAGCTCACCAGGACAGGCCGCCCTAGCCAAAAACATTCAGTACTTC. This translates into CASSPGQAALAKNIQYF.